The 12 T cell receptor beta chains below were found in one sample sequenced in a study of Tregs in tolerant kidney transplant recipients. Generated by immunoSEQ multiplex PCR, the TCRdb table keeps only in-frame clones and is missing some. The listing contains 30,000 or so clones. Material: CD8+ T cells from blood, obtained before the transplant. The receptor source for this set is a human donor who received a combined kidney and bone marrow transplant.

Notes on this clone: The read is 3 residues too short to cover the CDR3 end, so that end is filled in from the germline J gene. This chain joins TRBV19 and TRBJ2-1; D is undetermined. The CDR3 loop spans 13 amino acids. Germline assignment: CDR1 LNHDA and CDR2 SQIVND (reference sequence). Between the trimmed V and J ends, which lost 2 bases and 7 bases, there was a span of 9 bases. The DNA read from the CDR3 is TGTGCCAGTAGTATATATCTGGCAAATGAG. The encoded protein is CASSIYLANE. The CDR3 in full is CASSIYLANEQFF.

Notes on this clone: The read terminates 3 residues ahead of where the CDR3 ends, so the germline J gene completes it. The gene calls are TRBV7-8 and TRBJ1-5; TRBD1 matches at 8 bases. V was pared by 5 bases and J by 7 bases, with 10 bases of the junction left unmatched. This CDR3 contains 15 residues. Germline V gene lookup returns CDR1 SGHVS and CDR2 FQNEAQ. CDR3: CASSPDRGRDQPQHF. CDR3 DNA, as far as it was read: TGTGCCAGCAGCCCCGACAGGGGTCGGGACCAGCCC.

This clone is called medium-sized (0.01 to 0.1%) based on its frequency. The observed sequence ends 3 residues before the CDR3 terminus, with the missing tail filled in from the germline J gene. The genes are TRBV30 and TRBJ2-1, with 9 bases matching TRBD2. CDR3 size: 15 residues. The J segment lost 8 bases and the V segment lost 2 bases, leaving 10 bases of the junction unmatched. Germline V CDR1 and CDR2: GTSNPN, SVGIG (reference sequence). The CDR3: CAWSFRGRVADEQFF. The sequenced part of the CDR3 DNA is TGTGCCTGGAGTTTCCGCGGGAGGGTCGCCGATGAG.

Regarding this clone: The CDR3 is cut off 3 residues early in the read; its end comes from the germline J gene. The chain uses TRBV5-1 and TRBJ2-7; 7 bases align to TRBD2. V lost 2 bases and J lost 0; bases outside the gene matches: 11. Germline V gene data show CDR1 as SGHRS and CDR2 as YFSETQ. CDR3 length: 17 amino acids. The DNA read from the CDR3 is TGCGCCAGCAGCTTCGCTCGGGCTAGCGGCAGCTCCTACGAG. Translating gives CASSFARASGSSYE. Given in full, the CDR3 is CASSFARASGSSYEQYF.

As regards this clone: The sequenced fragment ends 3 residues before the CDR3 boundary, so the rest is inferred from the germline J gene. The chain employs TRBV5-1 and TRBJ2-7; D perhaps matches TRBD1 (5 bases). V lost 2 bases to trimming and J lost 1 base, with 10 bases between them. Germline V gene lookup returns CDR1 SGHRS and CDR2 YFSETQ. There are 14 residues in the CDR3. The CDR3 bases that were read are TGCGCCAGCAGCTTAGGGTCAGGGTCCTACGAG. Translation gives CASSLGSGSYE. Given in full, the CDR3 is CASSLGSGSYEQYF.

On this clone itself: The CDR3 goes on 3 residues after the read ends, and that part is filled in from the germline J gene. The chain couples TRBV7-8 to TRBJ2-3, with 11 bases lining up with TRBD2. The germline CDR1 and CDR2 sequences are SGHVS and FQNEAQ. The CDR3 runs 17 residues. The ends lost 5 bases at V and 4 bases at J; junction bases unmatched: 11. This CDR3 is CASSIALAGGPPDTQYF. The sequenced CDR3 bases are TGTGCCAGCAGCATCGCGTTAGCGGGAGGGCCCCCAGATACG.

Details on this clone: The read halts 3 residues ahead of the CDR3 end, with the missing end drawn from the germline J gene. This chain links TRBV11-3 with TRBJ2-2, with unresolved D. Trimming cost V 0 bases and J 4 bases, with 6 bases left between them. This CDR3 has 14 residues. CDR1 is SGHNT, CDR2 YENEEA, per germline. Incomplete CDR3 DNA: TGTGCCAGCAGCTTAGAGGCGGCCACCGGGGAG. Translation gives CASSLEAATGE. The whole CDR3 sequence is CASSLEAATGELFF.

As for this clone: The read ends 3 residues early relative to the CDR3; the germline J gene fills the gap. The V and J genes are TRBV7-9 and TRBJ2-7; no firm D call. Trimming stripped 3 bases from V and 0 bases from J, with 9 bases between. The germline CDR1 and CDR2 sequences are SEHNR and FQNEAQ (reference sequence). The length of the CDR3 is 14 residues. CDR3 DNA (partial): TGTGCCAGCAGCTTTAGCATACGCTCCTACGAG. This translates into CASSFSIRSYE. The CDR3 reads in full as CASSFSIRSYEQYF.

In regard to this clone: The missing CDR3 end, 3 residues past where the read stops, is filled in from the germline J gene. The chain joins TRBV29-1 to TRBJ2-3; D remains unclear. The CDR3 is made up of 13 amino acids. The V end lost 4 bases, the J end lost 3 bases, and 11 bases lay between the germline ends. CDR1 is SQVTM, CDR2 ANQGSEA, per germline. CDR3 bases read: TGCAGCGTTGTGGCCGTTCGTACAGATACG. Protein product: CSVVAVRTDT. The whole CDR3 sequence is CSVVAVRTDTQYF.

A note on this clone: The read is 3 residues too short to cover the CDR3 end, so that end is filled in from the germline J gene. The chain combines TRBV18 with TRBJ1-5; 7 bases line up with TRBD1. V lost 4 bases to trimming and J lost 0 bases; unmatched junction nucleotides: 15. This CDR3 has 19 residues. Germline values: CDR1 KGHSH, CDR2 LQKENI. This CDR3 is CASSHKRVQGGYSNQPQHF. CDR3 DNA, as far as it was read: TGTGCCAGCTCACACAAGAGAGTTCAGGGGGGATATAGCAATCAGCCC.

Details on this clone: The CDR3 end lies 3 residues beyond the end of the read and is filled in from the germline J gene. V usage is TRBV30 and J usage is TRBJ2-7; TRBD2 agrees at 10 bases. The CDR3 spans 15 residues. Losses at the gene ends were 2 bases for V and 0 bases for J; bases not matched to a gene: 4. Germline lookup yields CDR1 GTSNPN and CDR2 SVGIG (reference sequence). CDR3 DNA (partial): TGTGCCTGGAGTCCTCTAGCGGGGGTCTCCTACGAG. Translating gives CAWSPLAGVSYE. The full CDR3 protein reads CAWSPLAGVSYEQYF.

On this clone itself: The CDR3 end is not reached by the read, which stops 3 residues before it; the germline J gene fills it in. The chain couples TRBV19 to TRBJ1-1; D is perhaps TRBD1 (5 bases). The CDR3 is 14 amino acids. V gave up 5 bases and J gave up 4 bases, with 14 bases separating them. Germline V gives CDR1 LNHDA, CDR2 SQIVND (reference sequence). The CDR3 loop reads CASSFQGDSTEAFF. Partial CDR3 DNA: TGTGCCAGTAGTTTTCAGGGTGACTCCACTGAA.